One T cell receptor (beta chain) is described in this entry. Its antigen remains unknown. The sample belongs to a study of cytomegalovirus exposure and HLA in healthy donors. Study conclusions and caveats: In a later analysis, specific HLA alleles were associated with some 16,000 TCR beta sequences at a 0.05 false discovery rate.

CDR3 length: 15 residues. Trimming took 4 bases from V and 0 from J; bases not matched to a gene: 7. Per germline, CDR1 SGHRS and CDR2 YFSETQ. The PCR had 60 Vbeta and 13 Jbeta primers. Profiled with immunoSEQ multiplex PCR; TCRdb holds only in-frame clones, not every one. This table holds under 150,000 clones. This chain joins TRBV5-1 and TRBJ2-7, with 7 bases matching TRBD2. This clonotype originated in a woman aged 60 to 75 in good health and CMV-seronegative. Material: PBMCs. As DNA, the CDR3 is TGCGCCAGCAGCCCCGGGAGGCGGGACTCCTACGAGCAGTACTTC. Its protein is CASSPGRRDSYEQYF.